This is a list of T cell receptor beta chains from one sample in a study of T cell responses to AZD1222 COVID-19 vaccine. Clones were sequenced by immunoSEQ multiplex PCR, and TCRdb holds only the in-frame ones, with some missing. The sample contains about 180,000 clones, around 90% of which appear only once. The specimen was peripheral blood, collected 28 days after the second dose of the MenACWY control vaccine. These receptors came from an adult who received the MenACWY meningococcal vaccine as a control. The CDR3 runs from the conserved cysteine through the conserved F or W. D genes are given only for firm matches. Clone size is shown for a subset of rows, as once, few, many or a class of expanded clone.

j_gene,d_gene,v_gene,abundance,CDR3nt,CDR3aa
TRBJ2-1,NA,TRBV6-6,NA,TGTGCCAGCAGCTCCCGTTTTGGAGGTGAGCAGTTCTTC,CASSSRFGGEQFF
TRBJ1-3,NA,TRBV15,few,TGTGCCACCAGCAGAGATCTAGGGGACTCTGGAAACACCATATATTTT,CATSRDLGDSGNTIYF
TRBJ1-1,NA,TRBV29-1,NA,TGCAGCGTTGAATTTCCCAGTAACACTGAAGCTTTCTTT,CSVEFPSNTEAFF
TRBJ2-3,NA,TRBV7-2,few,TGTGCCAGCAGCTTAAAGGGGCTATTGCTAAATACGCAGTATTTT,CASSLKGLLLNTQYF
TRBJ1-1,NA,TRBV6-5,NA,TGTGCCAGCAGTCGACAGGAGACTGGCACTGAAGCTTTCTTT,CASSRQETGTEAFF
TRBJ1-2,NA,TRBV19,NA,TGTGCCAGTAGACCAGACCGGGACTCGAGGATCTATGGCTACACCTTC,CASRPDRDSRIYGYTF
TRBJ1-2,NA,TRBV9,NA,TGTGCCAGCAGCGTATCTGCGCAAAGCTATGGCTACACCTTC,CASSVSAQSYGYTF
TRBJ2-1,TRBD2,TRBV28,NA,TGTGCCAGCAGTTTACGGACTAGCGGGATCCATGAGCAGTTCTTC,CASSLRTSGIHEQFF
TRBJ1-4,NA,TRBV4-1,NA,TGCGCCAGCAGCCGAGCTCGAGGGGCTACTAATGAAAAACTGTTTTTT,CASSRARGATNEKLFF
TRBJ2-7,TRBD1,TRBV7-2,NA,TGTGCCAGCAGCTTAATCGGCAGGGGGAACGAGCAGTACTTC,CASSLIGRGNEQYF
TRBJ1-5,NA,TRBV5-8,NA,TGTGCCAGCACCTTACTTTCAGCGGGGGACAATCAGCCCCAGCATTTT,CASTLLSAGDNQPQHF
TRBJ1-5,TRBD1,TRBV18,NA,TGTGCCAGCTCACCACGACAGGGTCCGTATCAGCCCCAGCATTTT,CASSPRQGPYQPQHF
TRBJ1-1,NA,TRBV21-1,NA,TGTGCCAGCAGCAAAGAAGGCAGATACACTGAAGCTTTCTTT,CASSKEGRYTEAFF
TRBJ1-3,TRBD1,TRBV28,NA,TGTGCCAGCAGTTTACAGGGGGCGTCCGGAAACACCATATATTTT,CASSLQGASGNTIYF
TRBJ1-2,TRBD1,TRBV24-1,NA,TGTGCCACCAGTGATGACGACAGGGCCGATGGCTACACCTTC,CATSDDDRADGYTF
TRBJ1-5,NA,TRBV23-1,NA,TGCGCCAGCAGTCTTAATAGGGAGCCTAATCAGCCCCAGCATTTT,CASSLNREPNQPQHF
TRBJ2-7,TRBD2,TRBV28,once,TGTGCCAGCAGTGTAAGGACTAGTCTGTACGAGCAGTACTTC,CASSVRTSLYEQYF
TRBJ2-1,NA,TRBV3-1/TRBV3-2,NA,TGTGCCAGCAGCCAAGAGGGTCAGCTAAATGAGCAGTTCTTC,CASSQEGQLNEQFF
TRBJ1-2,TRBD1,TRBV29-1,NA,TGCAGCGCTGTGACAGGGGAGTATGGCTACACCTTC,CSAVTGEYGYTF
TRBJ1-3,TRBD1,TRBV3-1/TRBV3-2,NA,TGTGCCACCTCACAGGGGTGGACTGGAAACACCATATATTTT,CATSQGWTGNTIYF
TRBJ1-6,NA,TRBV27,NA,TGTGCCAGCAGTCCCTCAGGGGATAATTCACCCCTCCACTTT,CASSPSGDNSPLHF
TRBJ1-2,NA,TRBV6-5,NA,TGTGCCAGCAGTTACCGCTACAGGACTCTCTATGGCTACACCTTC,CASSYRYRTLYGYTF
TRBJ1-5,TRBD1,TRBV5-1,once,TGCGCCAGCAGCCCAGAGACAGGGGGGGATCAGCCCCAGCATTTT,CASSPETGGDQPQHF
TRBJ2-7,TRBD2,TRBV7-2,NA,TGTGCCAGCAGCTTAGGGGGGAGGGCCTTCGAGCAGTACTTC,CASSLGGRAFEQYF
TRBJ2-4,NA,TRBV28,NA,TGTGCCAGCAGTTCCTGGGACCTAGCCAAAAACATTCAGTACTTC,CASSSWDLAKNIQYF
TRBJ2-1,NA,TRBV7-9,many,TGTGCCAGCAGCTTAAACTATGAGCAGTTCTTC,CASSLNYEQFF
TRBJ1-1,NA,TRBV6-2/TRBV6-3,NA,TGTGCCAGCAGCCCCGGCGGGACGGTGAACACTGAAGCTTTCTTT,CASSPGGTVNTEAFF
TRBJ1-3,NA,TRBV6-6,NA,TGTGCCAGCAGTTATAATGGAAACACCATATATTTT,CASSYNGNTIYF
TRBJ1-2,NA,TRBV3-1/TRBV3-2,NA,TGTGCCAGCAGCCAAGATTTACCGTATGGCTACACCTTC,CASSQDLPYGYTF
TRBJ2-5,TRBD2,TRBV9,NA,TGTGCCAGCAGCGCAGAGGGGCTAGCGGGAGGGCCTGGTAGGGAGACCCAGTACTTC,CASSAEGLAGGPGRETQYF
TRBJ1-4,NA,TRBV6-6,NA,TGTGCCAGCAGTTACCCCGGGACTAATGAAAAACTGTTTTTT,CASSYPGTNEKLFF
TRBJ1-2,NA,TRBV10-3,NA,TGTGCCATGGGGGGCTCCTATGGCTACACCTTC,CAMGGSYGYTF
TRBJ1-1,NA,TRBV9,NA,TGTGCCAGCAGCCCCGTCGCAGCGAACACTGAAGCTTTCTTT,CASSPVAANTEAFF
TRBJ1-6,NA,TRBV15,NA,TGTGCCACCAGCAGAGATGTCGGCTCCTATAATTCACCCCTCCACTTT,CATSRDVGSYNSPLHF
TRBJ2-2,NA,TRBV29-1,NA,TGCAGCGTTTCAGGGCTCCAATCGAACACCGGGGAGCTGTTTTTT,CSVSGLQSNTGELFF
TRBJ2-7,NA,TRBV4-2,NA,TGTGCCAGCAGCCAGAGCGGAGCCGCCTACGAGCAGTACTTC,CASSQSGAAYEQYF
TRBJ2-1,NA,TRBV6-4,NA,TGTGCCAGCAAGGTTAGGGACGCCGGCGGATTCGAGCAGTTCTTC,CASKVRDAGGFEQFF
TRBJ1-2,NA,TRBV7-3,NA,TGTGCCAGCAGCTTAAATGGGCCGTCGGCGGGTGGCGGCTACACCTTC,CASSLNGPSAGGGYTF
TRBJ1-6,NA,TRBV11-2,NA,TGTGCCAGCAGCTTAGAGAGGGTAGCACCCCTCCACTTT,CASSLERVAPLHF
TRBJ2-3,TRBD1,TRBV29-1,NA,TGCAGCGTGGCCGACTGGGACAGCAGCACAGATACGCAGTATTTT,CSVADWDSSTDTQYF
TRBJ1-1,NA,TRBV6-5,NA,TGTGCCAGCAGTTACGCGCAGGTGGGAAACACTGAAGCTTTCTTT,CASSYAQVGNTEAFF
TRBJ2-2,NA,TRBV20-1,NA,TGCAGTGCTAGTTCCCGGGCCGGGGAGCTGTTTTTT,CSASSRAGELFF
TRBJ1-4,NA,TRBV29-1,once,TGCAGCGTTGAGCCGGGGGCTAATGAAAAACTGTTTTTT,CSVEPGANEKLFF
TRBJ1-3,NA,TRBV19,NA,TGTGCCAGTACGGTTTTCTCTGGAAACACCATATATTTT,CASTVFSGNTIYF
TRBJ1-5,NA,TRBV5-7,NA,TGTGCCAGCAGTCTTCTTAATCAGCCCCAGCATTTT,CASSLLNQPQHF
TRBJ2-5,NA,TRBV5-1,NA,TGCGCCAGCAGCTCTGCAGGAGGCCAAGAGACCCAGTACTTC,CASSSAGGQETQYF
TRBJ2-7,TRBD2,TRBV7-2,NA,TGTGCCAGCAGCCCACACTACAGCGGGGTCTCCTACGAGCAGTACTTC,CASSPHYSGVSYEQYF
TRBJ1-4,TRBD1,TRBV27,NA,TGTGCCAGCGCAAGCTCCGGGACAGGGGATGAAAAACTGTTTTTT,CASASSGTGDEKLFF
TRBJ2-7,NA,TRBV28,NA,TGTGCCAGCAGTTTATGGGACCAAAGCTACTTC,CASSLWDQSYF
TRBJ1-2,NA,TRBV30,NA,TGTGCCTGGAGTGTACCGGGGTCCTATGGCTACACCTTC,CAWSVPGSYGYTF
TRBJ2-7,NA,TRBV19,NA,TGTGCCAGTAGCATCAGTCTGGATTCGTCTCTCTACTACGAGCAGTACTTC,CASSISLDSSLYYEQYF
TRBJ2-5,NA,TRBV7-7,NA,TGTGCCAGCAGCCGGGGACATTTGGAGACCCAGTACTTC,CASSRGHLETQYF